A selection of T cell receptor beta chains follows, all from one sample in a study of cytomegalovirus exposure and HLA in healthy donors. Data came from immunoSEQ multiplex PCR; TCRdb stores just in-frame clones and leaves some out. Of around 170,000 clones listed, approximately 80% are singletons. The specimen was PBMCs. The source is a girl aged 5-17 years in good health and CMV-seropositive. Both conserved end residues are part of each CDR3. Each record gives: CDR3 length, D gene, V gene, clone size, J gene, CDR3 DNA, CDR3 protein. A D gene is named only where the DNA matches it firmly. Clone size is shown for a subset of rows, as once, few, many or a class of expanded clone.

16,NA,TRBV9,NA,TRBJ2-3,TGTGCCAGCAGCGTAGGAATAGCGGACTATACAGATACGCAGTATTTT,CASSVGIADYTDTQYF
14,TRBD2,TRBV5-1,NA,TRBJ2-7,TGCGCCAGCAGCTCTGGACTAGTCACACAAAAGCAGTACTTC,CASSSGLVTQKQYF
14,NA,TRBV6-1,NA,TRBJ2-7,TGTGCCAGCCAGAAGGCAGGGGCAGCCTACGAGCAGTACTTC,CASQKAGAAYEQYF
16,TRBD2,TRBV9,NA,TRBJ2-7,TGTGCCAGCAGCCAACAGACTAGCGGGACAATATACGAGCAGTACTTC,CASSQQTSGTIYEQYF
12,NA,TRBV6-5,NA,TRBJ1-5,TGTGCCAGCAGGGTGGGCTACCAGCCCCAGCATTTT,CASRVGYQPQHF
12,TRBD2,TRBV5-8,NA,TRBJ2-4,TGTGCCAGCAGCGTTCCCGGGACTAGTGCGTACTTC,CASSVPGTSAYF
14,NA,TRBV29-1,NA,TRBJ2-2,TGCAGCGTTGGAGGGCCGGGGAACACCGGGGAGCTGTTTTTT,CSVGGPGNTGELFF
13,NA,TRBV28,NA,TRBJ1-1,TGTGCCAGCAGTCTACCCTTGAACACTGAAGCTTTCTTT,CASSLPLNTEAFF
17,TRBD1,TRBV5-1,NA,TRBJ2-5,TGCGCCAGCAGCTTGGGCTACAAGGACAGGATGGCGAAGACCCAGTACTTC,CASSLGYKDRMAKTQYF
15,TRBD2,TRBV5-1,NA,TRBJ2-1,TGCGCCAGCAGCTTCCCACGGGGGGTATACAATGAGCAGTTCTTC,CASSFPRGVYNEQFF
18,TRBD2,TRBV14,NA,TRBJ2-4,TGTGCCAGCAGCCAACTAGCGGGGACGCTTGGGGGGTTAAACATTCAGTACTTC,CASSQLAGTLGGLNIQYF
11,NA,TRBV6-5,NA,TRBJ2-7,TGTGCCAGCAGTGACAGATACGAGCAGTACTTC,CASSDRYEQYF
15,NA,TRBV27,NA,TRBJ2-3,TGTGCCAGCAGTTTATCTGAGACAGTGACAGATACGCAGTATTTT,CASSLSETVTDTQYF
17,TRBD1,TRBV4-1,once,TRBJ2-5,TGCGCCAGCAGCCAAGATGGGGTCGGCAGGGGGCATGAGACCCAGTACTTC,CASSQDGVGRGHETQYF
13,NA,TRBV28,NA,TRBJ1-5,TGTGCCAGCAGTTTACAGGGATTTCAGCCCCAGCATTTT,CASSLQGFQPQHF
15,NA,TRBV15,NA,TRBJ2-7,TGTGCCACCCCCAGTTTGCAGGGGCAATCCTACGAGCAGTACTTC,CATPSLQGQSYEQYF
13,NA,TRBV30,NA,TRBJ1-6,TGTGCCTGGAAACCGGGTTATAATTCACCCCTCCACTTT,CAWKPGYNSPLHF
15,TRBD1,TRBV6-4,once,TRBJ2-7,TGTGCCAGCAGTCTCACCCCGGGACAGGCAAACGAGCAGTACTTC,CASSLTPGQANEQYF
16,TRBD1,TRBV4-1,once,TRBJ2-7,TGCGCCAGCAGCCGAGATCGACAGGGGGCAAGCTACGAGCAGTACTTC,CASSRDRQGASYEQYF
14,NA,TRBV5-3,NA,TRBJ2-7,TGTGCCAGAAGCTGCCTAGAGGCTGTCTACGAGCAGTACTTC,CARSCLEAVYEQYF
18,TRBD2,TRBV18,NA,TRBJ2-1,TGTGCCAGCTCACCTCTAGCGGGCGCATCTGGATCCTACAATGAGCAGTTCTTC,CASSPLAGASGSYNEQFF
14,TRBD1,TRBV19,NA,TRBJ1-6,TGTGCCAGTAGTAAGACAGGGATTCAATCACCCCTCCACTTT,CASSKTGIQSPLHF
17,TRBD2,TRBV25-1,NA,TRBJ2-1,TGTGCCAGCAGTGAACCCCCAGCGGGGGGCCCCACGACTGAGCAGTTCTTC,CASSEPPAGGPTTEQFF
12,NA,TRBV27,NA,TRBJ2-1,TGTGCCAGCAGTCACAACCACAATGAGCAGTTCTTC,CASSHNHNEQFF
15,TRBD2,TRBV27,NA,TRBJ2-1,TGTGCCAGCAGTTTATTAGCGGGAGGCTTAAATGAGCAGTTCTTC,CASSLLAGGLNEQFF